Listed below are T cell receptor beta chains from one sample, sequenced in a study of monozygotic twins with inflammatory bowel disease. TCRdb processed the 5' RACE reads again and assigns one entry to each CDR3 protein, with no DNA. In total, the table holds approximately 380,000 distinct CDR3 sequences. The sequencing input was blood. The receptor source for this set is a human donor with ulcerative colitis or Crohn's disease, or a healthy co-twin of an affected twin (not recorded which). The CDR3 runs from the conserved cysteine through the conserved F or W. Fields, in order: V gene, CDR3 length, J gene, CDR3 protein.

TRBV14	14	TRBJ2-1	CASSQAGSYNEQFF
TRBV18	13	TRBJ2-3	CASPQGLADTQYF
TRBV12-5	16	TRBJ1-5	CASGLGGGGGTQPQHF
TRBV7-2	15	TRBJ2-2	CASSLGGTSGGELFF
TRBV6-1	15	TRBJ2-3	CASSKTSGRTDTQYF
TRBV4-3	15	TRBJ1-6	CASSQGATYNSPLHF
TRBV4-2	16	TRBJ2-3	CASSQVSGQYTDTQYF
TRBV6-5	18	TRBJ2-3	CASSYSRLAGGSTDTQYF
TRBV12-3/TRBV12-4	15	TRBJ2-3	CASSTPKQSTDTRYF
TRBV28	12	TRBJ2-2	CASSLSVGELFF
TRBV7-9	14	TRBJ2-7	CASSLVGGDYEQYF
TRBV7-9	14	TRBJ1-2	CASSLTGTNYGYTF
TRBV5-1	17	TRBJ2-1	CASLAVGRATTYNEQFF
TRBV7-3	16	TRBJ1-4	CASSLPRRGTNEKLFF
TRBV2	14	TRBJ1-1	CASSEAPEITEAFF
TRBV9	18	TRBJ1-1	CASSVVVDGGSFNTEAFF